The 8 T cell receptor beta chains in this list originate from one sample, sequenced in a study of T cells in localized non-small cell lung cancer. Profiled with immunoSEQ multiplex PCR; TCRdb holds only in-frame clones, not every one. In the table there are around 3,000 clones, around a quarter of which are singletons. The material sequenced was lung tumor tissue, taken before any cancer treatment. These receptors were obtained from a woman aged 35 to 70 with stage I lung adenocarcinoma.

This chain connects TRBV28 to TRBJ2-3, with D uncertain. The CDR3 is 12 residues long. Trimming removed 6 bases at V and 6 bases at J, with 10 bases between. Germline loops: CDR1 MDHEN, CDR2 SYDVKM. The CDR3: CASRVTGDTQYF. The CDR3 nucleotides read TGTGCCAGCAGGGTTACCGGGGATACGCAGTATTTT.

This clone was seen a few times. This chain uses TRBV11-3 with TRBJ2-3; 7 nucleotides agree with TRBD2. Germline loops: CDR1 SGHNT, CDR2 YENEEA. This CDR3 has 15 amino acids. V dropped 1 base and J dropped 8; count of bases not matched to a gene: 9. For the CDR3, the DNA is TGTGCCAGCAGCTTAGGCGGGGGAATGACGGGTACGCAGTATTTT. Protein product: CASSLGGGMTGTQYF.

The V and J genes are TRBV14 and TRBJ2-1; 8 bases map to TRBD2. V shed 4 bases and J 5 bases; nucleotides not matched to a gene: 10. In germline, CDR1 is SGHDN, CDR2 FVKESK. There are 16 residues in the CDR3. For the CDR3, the DNA is TGTGCCAGCAGCCTCCTTGGGACTAGAAGTAACAATGAGCAGTTCTTC. Its translation: CASSLLGTRSNNEQFF.

Only a few counts were recorded for this clone. This chain links TRBV28 with TRBJ2-1; no definite D call. The CDR3 is 13 residues long. The germline gives CDR1 MDHEN, CDR2 SYDVKM. The germline V and J ends were trimmed by 5 bases and 5 bases, with 10 bases remaining between them. The CDR3 spells CASSPHPDNEQFF. CDR3 nucleotide sequence: TGTGCCAGCAGTCCCCACCCCGACAATGAGCAGTTCTTC. Full variable domain (outside the CDR3, taken from reference TRBV28 and TRBJ2-1): DVKVTQSSRYLVKRTGEKVFLECVQDMDHENMFWYRQDPGLGLRLIYFSYDVKMKEKGDIPEGYSVSREKKERFSLILESASTNQTSMYLCASSPHPDNEQFFGPGTRLTVL.

This chain links TRBV6-8 with TRBJ2-6, with D possibly TRBD1 on 5 matching bases. The ends were cut back, 4 bases at V and 1 base at J, with 8 bases in the middle. Germline assignment: CDR1 MNHGY and CDR2 SAAAGT. The CDR3 spans 15 residues. The DNA for the CDR3 is TGTGCCAGCAGTTTCAGGGTATCTGGGGCCAACGTCCTGACTTTC. It is translated as CASSFRVSGANVLTF.

This sequence joins TRBV11-3 and TRBJ2-1, with a tentative D call TRBD2 (6 bases). The CDR3 consists of 14 residues. CDR1 and CDR2 from the germline V gene are SGHNT and YENEEA. Between the trimmed V and J ends, which lost 3 bases and 3 bases, there was a span of 9 bases. DNA of the CDR3: TGTGCCAGCAGCTTGAATAGCGGCTACAATGAGCAGTTCTTC. Translation: CASSLNSGYNEQFF.

A single count supports this clone. J is TRBJ2-3 and V is TRBV14; 8 bases align to TRBD2. CDR1 and CDR2 (germline): SGHDN, FVKESK. V lost 4 bases and J lost 0; bases outside the gene matches: 9. The CDR3 extends over 17 amino acids. CDR3 protein: CASSPLLGLVSTDTQYF. In DNA form, the CDR3 reads TGTGCCAGCAGCCCCTTACTGGGACTAGTCAGCACAGATACGCAGTATTTT.

The V call is TRBV2, the J call TRBJ2-3; no clear D. The CDR3 totals 13 residues. V lost 7 bases and J 5 bases, leaving 13 bases between the germline ends. From germline, CDR1 is SNHLY and CDR2 FYNNEI. CDR3 DNA sequence: TGTGCCAGCAATCCGGCCCATCAAGATACGCAGTATTTT. Protein: CASNPAHQDTQYF.